This TCR beta chain came from a study of blood T cell repertoires in COVID-19. Turning to the study itself: Sites across the United States, Italy and Spain contributed samples from acute and convalescent COVID-19. Sample material is recorded as cDNA or gDNA derived from T cells, B-cell-depleted T cells, or PBMCs.

Participant-given clinical history determined each cohort assignment. Trimming removed 3 bases from V and 1 base from J, with 15 bases in between. The length of the CDR3 is 15 residues. From germline, CDR1 is GTSNPN and CDR2 SVGIG (reference sequence). Authors' data handling: Amplifying reference gene primers gave estimates of nucleated cell counts. The table came from immunoSEQ multiplex PCR; TCRdb's copy has only in-frame clones and leaves some out. The DNA was the basis for D and trimming; V, J and clone size are from that table. The table includes some 250,000 clones, roughly nine tenths detected once.

The sequenced sample was PBMCs or T cells enriched from blood (not recorded which). This receptor was obtained from a human donor in a cohort exposed to, infected with or recovered from COVID-19 (not recorded which). The donor label of this sample is uncertain. The chain joins TRBV30 to TRBJ1-1; D remains ambiguous. The CDR3 loop reads CAWRKPNPGNTEAFF. Written as DNA, the CDR3 is TGTGCCTGGAGGAAACCCAACCCGGGGAACACTGAAGCTTTCTTT.